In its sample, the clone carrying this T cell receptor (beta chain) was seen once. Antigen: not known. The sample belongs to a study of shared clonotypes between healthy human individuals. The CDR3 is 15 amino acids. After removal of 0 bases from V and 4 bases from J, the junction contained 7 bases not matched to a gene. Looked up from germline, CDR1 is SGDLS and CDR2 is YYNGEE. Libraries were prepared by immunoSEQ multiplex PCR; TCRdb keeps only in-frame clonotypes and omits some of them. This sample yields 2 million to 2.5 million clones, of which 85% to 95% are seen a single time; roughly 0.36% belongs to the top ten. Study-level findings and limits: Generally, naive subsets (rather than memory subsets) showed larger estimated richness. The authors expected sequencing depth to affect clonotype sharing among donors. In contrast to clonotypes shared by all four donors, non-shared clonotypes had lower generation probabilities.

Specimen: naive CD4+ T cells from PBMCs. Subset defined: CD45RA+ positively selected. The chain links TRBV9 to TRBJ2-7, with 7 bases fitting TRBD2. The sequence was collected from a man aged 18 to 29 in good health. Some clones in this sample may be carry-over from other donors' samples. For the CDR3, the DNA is TGTGCCAGCAGCGTAGGGAGCGGGGATGTTTACGAGCAGTACTTC. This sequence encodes CASSVGSGDVYEQYF.